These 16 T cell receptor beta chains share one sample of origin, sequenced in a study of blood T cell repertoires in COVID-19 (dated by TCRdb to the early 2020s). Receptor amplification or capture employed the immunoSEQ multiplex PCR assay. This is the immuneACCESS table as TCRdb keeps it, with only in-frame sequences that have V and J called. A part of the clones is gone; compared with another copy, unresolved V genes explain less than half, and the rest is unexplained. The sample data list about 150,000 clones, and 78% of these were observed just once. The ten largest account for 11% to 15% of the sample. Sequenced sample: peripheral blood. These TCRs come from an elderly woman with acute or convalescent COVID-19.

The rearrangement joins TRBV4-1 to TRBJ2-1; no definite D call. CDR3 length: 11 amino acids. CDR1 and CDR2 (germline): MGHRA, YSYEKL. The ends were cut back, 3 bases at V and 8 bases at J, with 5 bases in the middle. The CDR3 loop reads CASSQRYEQFF. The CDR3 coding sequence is TGCGCCAGCAGCCAGCGGTATGAGCAGTTCTTC.

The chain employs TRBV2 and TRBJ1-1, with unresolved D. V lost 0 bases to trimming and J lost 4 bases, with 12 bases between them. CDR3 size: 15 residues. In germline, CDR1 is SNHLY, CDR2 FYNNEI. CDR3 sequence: CASSEAFPARTEAFF. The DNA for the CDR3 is TGTGCCAGCAGTGAAGCTTTCCCCGCGCGCACTGAAGCTTTCTTT.

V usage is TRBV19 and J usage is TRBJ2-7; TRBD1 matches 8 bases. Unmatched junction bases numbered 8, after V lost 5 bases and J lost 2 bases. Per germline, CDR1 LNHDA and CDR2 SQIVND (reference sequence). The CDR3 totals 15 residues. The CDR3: CASSPRDRSTYEQYF. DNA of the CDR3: TGTGCCAGTAGTCCCAGGGACAGGTCTACCTACGAGCAGTACTTC. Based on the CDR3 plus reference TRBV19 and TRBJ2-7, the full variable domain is DGGITQSPKYLFRKEGQNVTLSCEQNLNHDAMYWYRQDPGQGLRLIYYSQIVNDFQKGDIAEGYSVSREKKESFPLTVTSAQKNPTAFYLCASSPRDRSTYEQYFGPGTRLTVT.

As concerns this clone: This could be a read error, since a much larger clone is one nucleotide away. CDR3 coding DNA: TGTGCCAGCAGCTCAAACACTGAAGCTTTCTTT. Encoded protein: CASSSNTEAFF. This chain uses TRBV5-4 with TRBJ1-1; D unclear. CDR3 length equals 11 residues. Germline V gene lookup returns CDR1 SGHNT and CDR2 YYREEE (reference sequence). V lost 3 bases to trimming and J lost 2 bases, with 2 bases between them. The full variable domain, completed using reference TRBV5-4 and TRBJ1-1, is ETGVTQSPTHLIKTRGQQVTLRCSSQSGHNTVSWYQQALGQGPQFIFQYYREEENGRGNFPPRFSGLQFPNYSSELNVNALELDDSALYLCASSSNTEAFFGQGTRLTVV.

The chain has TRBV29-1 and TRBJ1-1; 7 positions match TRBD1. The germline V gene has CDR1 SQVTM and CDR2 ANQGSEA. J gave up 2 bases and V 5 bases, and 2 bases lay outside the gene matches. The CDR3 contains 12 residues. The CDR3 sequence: CSVRTGNTEAFF. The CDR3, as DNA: TGCAGCGTTCGGACAGGAAACACTGAAGCTTTCTTT.

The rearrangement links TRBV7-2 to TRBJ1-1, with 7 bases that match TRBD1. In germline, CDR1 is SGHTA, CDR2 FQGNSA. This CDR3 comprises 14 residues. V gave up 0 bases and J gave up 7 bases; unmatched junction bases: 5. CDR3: CASSLAGGSYEAFF. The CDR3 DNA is TGTGCCAGCAGCTTAGCAGGGGGCTCATATGAAGCTTTCTTT.

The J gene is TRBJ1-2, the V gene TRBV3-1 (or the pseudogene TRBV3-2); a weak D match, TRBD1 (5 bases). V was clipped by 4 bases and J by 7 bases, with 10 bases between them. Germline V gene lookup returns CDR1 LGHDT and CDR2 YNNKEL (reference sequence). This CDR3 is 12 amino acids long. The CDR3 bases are TGTGCCAGCAGCCCAAGCGGGGCTGGCTACACCTTC. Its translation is CASSPSGAGYTF.

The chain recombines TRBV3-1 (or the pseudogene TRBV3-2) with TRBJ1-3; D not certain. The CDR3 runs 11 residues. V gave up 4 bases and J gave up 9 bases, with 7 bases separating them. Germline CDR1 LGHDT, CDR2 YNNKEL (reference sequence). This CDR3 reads CASSLLATIYF. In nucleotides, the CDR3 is TGTGCCAGCAGCCTTCTAGCCACCATATATTTT.

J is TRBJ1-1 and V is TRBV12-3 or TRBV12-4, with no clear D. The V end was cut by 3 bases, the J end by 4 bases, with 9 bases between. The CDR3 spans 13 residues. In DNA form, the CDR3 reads TGTGCCAGCAGTTTCAACGGAGTCACTGAAGCTTTCTTT. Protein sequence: CASSFNGVTEAFF.

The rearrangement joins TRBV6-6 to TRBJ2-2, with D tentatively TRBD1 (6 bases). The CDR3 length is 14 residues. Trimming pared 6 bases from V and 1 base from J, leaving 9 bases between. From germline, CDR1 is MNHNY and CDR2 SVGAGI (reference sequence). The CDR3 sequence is CASRLTGNTGELFF. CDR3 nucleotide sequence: TGTGCCAGCAGGCTGACAGGGAACACCGGGGAGCTGTTTTTT.

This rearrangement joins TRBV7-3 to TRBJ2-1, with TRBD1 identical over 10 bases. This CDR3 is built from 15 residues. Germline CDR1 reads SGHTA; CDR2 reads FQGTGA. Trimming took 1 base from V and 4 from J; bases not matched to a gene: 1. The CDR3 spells CASSLRTGGYNEQFF. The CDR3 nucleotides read TGTGCCAGCAGCTTAAGGACAGGGGGGTACAATGAGCAGTTCTTC. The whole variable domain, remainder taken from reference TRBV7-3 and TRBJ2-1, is GAGVSQTPSNKVTEKGKYVELRCDPISGHTALYWYRQSLGQGPEFLIYFQGTGAADDSGLPNDRFFAVRPEGSVSTLKIQRTERGDSAVYLCASSLRTGGYNEQFFGPGTRLTVL.

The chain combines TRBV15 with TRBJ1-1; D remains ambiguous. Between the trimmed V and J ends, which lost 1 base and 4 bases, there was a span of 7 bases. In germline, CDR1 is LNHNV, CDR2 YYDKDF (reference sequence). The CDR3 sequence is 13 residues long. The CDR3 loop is CATSRGAGTEAFF. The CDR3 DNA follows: TGTGCCACCAGCAGAGGGGCCGGCACTGAAGCTTTCTTT.

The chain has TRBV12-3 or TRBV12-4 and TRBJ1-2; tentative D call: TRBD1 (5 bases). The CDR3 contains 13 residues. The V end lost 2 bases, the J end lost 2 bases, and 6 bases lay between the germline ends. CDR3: CASSLRGNYGYTF. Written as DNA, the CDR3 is TGTGCCAGCAGTTTAAGGGGCAACTATGGCTACACCTTC.

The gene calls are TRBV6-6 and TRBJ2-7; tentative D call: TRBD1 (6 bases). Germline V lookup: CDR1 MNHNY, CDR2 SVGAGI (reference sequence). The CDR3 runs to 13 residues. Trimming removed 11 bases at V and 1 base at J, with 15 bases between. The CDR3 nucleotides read TGTGCCTCCCTCAGGGGTACGTCCTACGAGCAGTACTTC. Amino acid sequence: CASLRGTSYEQYF.

The CDR3 is CASSAGAAEAFF. Written as DNA, the CDR3 is TGTGCCAGCAGCGCAGGGGCAGCTGAAGCTTTCTTT. The rearrangement uses TRBV11-1 and TRBJ1-1; the D gene is possibly TRBD1 (6 bases). The CDR3 consists of 12 residues. Trimming removed 5 bases at V and 6 bases at J, with 10 bases between. The germline V gene encodes CDR1 SGHAT and CDR2 FQDESV (reference sequence).

The CDR3 DNA reads as TGCAGCGTTGTCCCCCAGGGGGGAATGGACTATGGCTACACCTTC. This sequence encodes CSVVPQGGMDYGYTF. The genes are TRBV29-1 and TRBJ1-2, with 7 positions matching TRBD1. The CDR3 length is 15 residues. Germline loops: CDR1 SQVTM, CDR2 ANQGSEA. V was pared by 4 bases and J by 3 bases, with 11 bases of the junction left unmatched.